Only a few counts were recorded for the clone carrying this T cell receptor (beta chain). Its target is not known. The data derive from a study of blood T cells in healthy people across ages. Study-level findings and limits: Diversity estimates from one million T cells were considered underestimates. Any conclusive comparison of naive versus antigen-experienced cells was prevented by using unsorted PBMCs.

A second PCR of about 7 to 12 cycles used a sample-barcoded 5' primer and a J-beta primer mix. From the 5' RACE reads, TCRdb called clonotypes with MiXCR, one entry per CDR3 protein. In the table there are about 1.8 million distinct CDR3 sequences, 49% of which are singletons. The clonotype comes from a woman aged 40 to 50 in good health. The sequencing input was blood.

The CDR3 loop reads CASSLRDATTRDTQYF. The DNA for the CDR3 is TGTGCCAGCAGTTTAAGGGACGCGACTACCAGAGATACGCAGTATTTT. The chain uses TRBV27 and TRBJ2-3; D might be TRBD1 or TRBD2, each matching 5 bases. Germline loops: CDR1 MNHEY, CDR2 SMNVEV (reference sequence). CDR3 size: 16 residues. V shed 2 bases and J shed 5 bases, with 17 bases lying between them.